The clone carrying this T cell receptor (beta chain) was seen only a few times. Its antigen is as yet unknown. Sequencing used immunoSEQ multiplex PCR; TCRdb keeps in-frame clones, though not all of them. The sample has 55,000 to 80,000 clones, roughly 80% seen once. From germline, CDR1 is SEHNR and CDR2 FQNEAQ (reference sequence). The CDR3 sequence is 14 residues long. V gave up 4 bases and J gave up 8 bases; unmatched junction bases: 11. This entry belongs to a study of radiotherapy plus CTLA-4 blockade in lung cancer. Study observations and caveats: Expansion of tumor-derived TCR clones was observed in blood after radiotherapy plus ipilimumab.

People whose metastatic non-small-cell lung cancer was chemo-refractory got focal radiation along with CTLA-4 blockade by ipilimumab. The chain recombines TRBV7-9 with TRBJ2-7, with 7 bases fitting TRBD1. The sample in question was peripheral blood, obtained from a patient treated with radiotherapy plus ipilimumab. The receptor's source is a human donor with non-small cell lung cancer who had a complete response to radiotherapy plus ipilimumab. CDR3 sequence: CASSSTSTGAKQYV. The CDR3 DNA is TGTGCCAGCAGCTCTACCTCCACAGGGGCCAAGCAGTACGTC.